The sequence of this T cell receptor (beta chain) was determined in a study of monozygotic twins with inflammatory bowel disease. A remark on this clonotype: Its specificity is unknown.

CDR1 is SGHTA, CDR2 FQGNSA, per germline. The CDR3 runs to 16 residues. After re-calling the 5' RACE reads, TCRdb lists one entry per CDR3 protein, DNA absent. Its table lists under 150,000 distinct CDR3 sequences. Whole-study results and caveats: Especially with disease activity, IBD patients shared fewer clonotypes with others than healthy twins did. Repertoire similarity was not found to differ between concordant and discordant twins, possibly from limited power. There was no support for any single strong signal or clonotype associated with IBD. TCRbeta diversity (inverse Simpson) was lower in IBD patients than in healthy co-twins.

The sequencing input was blood. The chain uses TRBV7-2 and TRBJ2-7; the D gene TCRdb calls, TRBD2, cannot be checked with no DNA. This clonotype was sampled from a human donor with ulcerative colitis or Crohn's disease, or a healthy co-twin of an affected twin (not recorded which). Here the CDR3 reads CASSFRLFLYTYEQYF.